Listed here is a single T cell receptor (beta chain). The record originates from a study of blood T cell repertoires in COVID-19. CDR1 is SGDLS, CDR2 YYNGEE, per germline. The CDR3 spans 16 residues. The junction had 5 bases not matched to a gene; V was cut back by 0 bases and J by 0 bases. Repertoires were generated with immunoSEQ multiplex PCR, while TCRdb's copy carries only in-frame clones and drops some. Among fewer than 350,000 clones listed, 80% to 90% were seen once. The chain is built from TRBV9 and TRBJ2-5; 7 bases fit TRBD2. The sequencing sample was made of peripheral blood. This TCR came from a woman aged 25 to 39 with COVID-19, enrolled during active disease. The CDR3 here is CASSVAGGSNQETQYF. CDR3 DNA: TGTGCCAGCAGCGTAGCGGGCGGGAGCAACCAAGAGACCCAGTACTTC.